This T cell receptor (beta chain) is from a study of blood T cell repertoires in COVID-19. Study in general: Acute and convalescent COVID-19 specimens originated in the United States, Italy and Spain.

As handled by the study authors: Researchers report that nucleated cell counts were estimated from reference gene primer amplification. Profiling relied on immunoSEQ multiplex PCR, and the TCRdb table lists in-frame clones only, not all of them. V and J calls and clone size follow that table, whereas D and trimming were derived from the DNA. The table records approximately 140,000 clones, about 91% of them present only once. The length of the CDR3 is 15 residues. Germline V gives CDR1 SGHTA, CDR2 FQGNSA. V shed 5 bases, J shed 3 bases, and the junction held 8 bases outside the gene matches. The specimen sequenced was peripheral blood. V and J are TRBV7-2 and TRBJ2-5; 8 bases line up with TRBD1. The clonotype was recovered from a human donor in a cohort sampled during active COVID-19. CDR3 protein: CASSAGAGQEETQYF. The CDR3, as DNA: TGTGCCAGCAGCGCCGGGGCGGGACAGGAAGAGACCCAGTACTTC.